Listed here are 3 T cell receptor beta chains from one sample, sequenced in a study of cytomegalovirus exposure and HLA in healthy donors. Method: immunoSEQ multiplex PCR; TCRdb's copy keeps in-frame clones and lacks some. In the table there are a few hundred thousand clones, approximately 88% of which are singletons. The source material was PBMCs. These receptors came from a woman between 18 and 29 years old in good health and CMV-seronegative.

V gene TRBV6-1 combines with J gene TRBJ1-4; possible D gene TRBD1, 5 bases. CDR3 length: 15 amino acids. With 4 bases removed from V and 4 bases from J, the gap between germline ends came to 13 bases. Germline-derived CDR1 and CDR2 are MNHNS and SASEGT. CDR3 in amino acids: CASSASGQGNEKLFF. CDR3 DNA: TGTGCCAGCAGTGCCTCAGGGCAGGGTAATGAAAAACTGTTTTTT.

The J gene is TRBJ2-7, the V gene TRBV6-1; no reliable D call. The CDR3 is made up of 12 amino acids. Trimming cost V 6 bases and J 0 bases, with 6 bases left between them. The germline CDR1 and CDR2 sequences are MNHNS and SASEGT. The CDR3 sequence: CASRLHSYEQYF. CDR3 bases: TGTGCCAGCAGACTCCACTCCTACGAGCAGTACTTC.

J is TRBJ2-1 and V is TRBV6-1; 11 nucleotides match TRBD2. Per the germline V gene, CDR1 is MNHNS and CDR2 is SASEGT. The length of the CDR3 is 16 residues. Trimming removed 4 bases from V and 5 bases from J; junction bases left unmatched: 7. The CDR3 DNA is TGTGCCAGCAGTGTGGTAGCGGGAGGGGGTAACAATGAGCAGTTCTTC. This encodes CASSVVAGGGNNEQFF.